This passage covers 26 T cell receptor beta chains from one sample sequenced in a study of beta chain features in type 1 diabetes. For these TCRs, the target antigens are not known. Broader study findings: All four CD4+ subsets of Type 1 diabetes patients contained TCRB CDR3s that were moderately but significantly shorter.

Expressed TCRB transcripts got sequenced, as all isolated RNA was reverse transcribed. Profiled with immunoSEQ multiplex PCR; TCRdb holds only in-frame clones, not every one. The data contain about 640,000 clones, roughly 12% of them singletons. The sequencing sample was made of naive CD4+ T cells from blood. The receptor set was obtained from a man aged 25-45 years with type 1 diabetes.

This clone was counted a few times. The sample carries other DNA sequences with the same CDR3. The chain uses TRBV29-1 and TRBJ1-1; D is possibly TRBD1 (5 bases). V lost 6 bases and J 1 base, leaving 12 bases between the germline ends. The CDR3 consists of 13 residues. Germline CDR1 reads SQVTM; CDR2 reads ANQGSEA. The CDR3 region is CSVRGTANTEAFF. CDR3 bases: TGCAGCGTCCGCGGGACCGCGAACACTGAAGCTTTCTTT.

This clone showed up just a few times. The chain employs TRBV11-1 and TRBJ1-3, with D unresolved. Germline V gene data show CDR1 as SGHAT and CDR2 as FQDESV (reference sequence). V shed 4 bases and J shed 4 bases, with 17 bases lying between them. The CDR3 covers 16 residues. CDR3 amino acids: CASSSRPLSVGNTIYF. The DNA of the CDR3 is TGTGCCAGCAGCTCGCGTCCTCTGAGCGTCGGAAACACCATATATTTT.

This clone was counted only a few times. The J gene is TRBJ1-1, the V gene TRBV14; no definite D call. Trimming left V 2 bases short and J 5 bases short, with 9 bases between. The CDR3 is 13 amino acids. CDR1 is SGHDN and CDR2 is FVKESK in the germline V gene. The CDR3 sequence: CASSQLERTEAFF. The CDR3 bases are TGTGCCAGCAGCCAACTTGAAAGGACTGAAGCTTTCTTT. The variable domain in full, with the rest retrieved from reference TRBV14 and TRBJ1-1, is EAGVTQFPSHSVIEKGQTVTLRCDPISGHDNLYWYRRVMGKEIKFLLHFVKESKQDESGMPNNRFLAERTGGTYSTLKVQPAELEDSGVYFCASSQLERTEAFFGQGTRLTVV.

The rearrangement links TRBV5-4 to TRBJ2-2, with unresolved D. V shed 0 bases and J shed 7 bases, with 4 bases lying between them. CDR1 SGHNT and CDR2 YYREEE come from the germline V gene (reference sequence). There are 12 residues in the CDR3. CDR3 sequence: CASSLVGGELFF. DNA of the CDR3: TGTGCCAGCAGCTTGGTAGGCGGGGAGCTGTTTTTT. The full variable domain, completed using reference TRBV5-4 and TRBJ2-2, is ETGVTQSPTHLIKTRGQQVTLRCSSQSGHNTVSWYQQALGQGPQFIFQYYREEENGRGNFPPRFSGLQFPNYSSELNVNALELDDSALYLCASSLVGGELFFGEGSRLTVL.

This chain uses TRBV7-2 with TRBJ2-7; tentative D call: TRBD2 (5 bases). V was clipped by 8 bases and J by 2 bases, with 16 bases between them. The CDR3 runs to 14 residues. CDR1 SGHTA and CDR2 FQGNSA come from the germline V gene. CDR3 nucleotide sequence: TGTGCCAGCGGTACGGGGAACGGGCCCTACGAGCAGTACTTC. Translation gives CASGTGNGPYEQYF.

The chain uses TRBV5-1 and TRBJ2-7, with no clear D. Trimming took off 0 bases at V and 3 bases at J, with 7 bases between the two ends. The CDR3 consists of 13 residues. The germline V gene encodes CDR1 SGHRS and CDR2 YFSETQ. CDR3 loop: CASSLGQIYEQYF. The CDR3 DNA reads as TGCGCCAGCAGCTTGGGGCAGATCTACGAGCAGTACTTC.

The chain uses TRBV7-2 and TRBJ2-1; 11 positions match TRBD2. There are 16 residues in the CDR3. Germline lookup yields CDR1 SGHTA and CDR2 FQGNSA. After removal of 4 bases from V and 6 bases from J, the junction contained 8 bases not matched to a gene. The chain's CDR3 is CASSYFTSGGINEQFF. In DNA, the CDR3 is TGTGCCAGCAGCTACTTCACTAGCGGGGGTATCAATGAGCAGTTCTTC.

The rearrangement uses TRBV29-1 and TRBJ1-2, with 8 bases lining up with TRBD1. Germline values: CDR1 SQVTM, CDR2 ANQGSEA. The CDR3 sequence is 12 residues long. The CDR3 spells CNTRDRNNGYTF. The CDR3, as DNA: TGCAATACCCGGGACAGGAATAATGGCTACACCTTC. Full variable domain (remainder filled in from reference TRBV29-1 and TRBJ1-2): SAVISQKPSRDICQRGTSLTIQCQVDSQVTMMFWYRQQPGQSLTLIATANQGSEATYESGFVIDKFPISRPNLTFSTLTVSNMSPEDSSIYLCNTRDRNNGYTFGSGTRLTVV.

In its sample, this clone was seen a few times. Additional DNA sequences in this sample encode the identical CDR3. J is TRBJ2-1 and V is TRBV30, with a weak D call TRBD1 (5 bases). The germline CDR1 and CDR2 sequences are GTSNPN and SVGIG (reference sequence). Trimming left V 0 bases short and J 0 bases short, with 9 bases between. This CDR3 has 15 residues. CDR3 amino acids: CAWSVRTSSYNEQFF. The CDR3 nucleotides are TGTGCCTGGAGTGTACGGACAAGCTCCTACAATGAGCAGTTCTTC.

This clone came up a few times. The chain couples TRBV2 to TRBJ2-1, with D possibly TRBD1 on 5 matching bases. V gave up 6 bases and J gave up 6 bases, with 18 bases separating them. The length of the CDR3 is 15 residues. Germline assignment: CDR1 SNHLY and CDR2 FYNNEI. CDR3 sequence: CASRRGQGAGNEQFF. CDR3 DNA: TGTGCCAGCAGAAGGGGCCAGGGCGCTGGCAATGAGCAGTTCTTC.

The V call is TRBV18, the J call TRBJ1-2; the D is unclear. V was trimmed by 4 bases and J by 5 bases, leaving 11 bases between them. The CDR3 covers 13 residues. Germline assignment: CDR1 KGHSH and CDR2 LQKENI. This CDR3 reads CASSLAGEYGYTF. CDR3 in DNA: TGTGCCAGCTCACTAGCCGGGGAATATGGCTACACCTTC. The full variable domain, with the rest looked up from reference TRBV18 and TRBJ1-2, is NAGVMQNPRHLVRRRGQEARLRCSPMKGHSHVYWYRQLPEEGLKFMVYLQKENIIDESGMPKERFSAEFPKEGPSILRIQQVVRGDSAAYFCASSLAGEYGYTFGSGTRLTVV.

The chain is built from TRBV5-1 and TRBJ2-1; 8 bases agree with TRBD1. The V and J ends lost 4 bases and 3 bases, in that order; junction bases with no gene match: 6. This CDR3 region has 15 residues. In germline, CDR1 is SGHRS, CDR2 YFSETQ. The CDR3 DNA is TGCGCCAGCAGCGCGGACAGGGCCGTCTACAATGAGCAGTTCTTC. Translation: CASSADRAVYNEQFF.

This clone has only a few counts. The V gene is TRBV9, the J gene TRBJ2-1; 8 positions match TRBD2. V shed 0 bases and J 5 bases; nucleotides not matched to a gene: 4. CDR1 SGDLS and CDR2 YYNGEE come from the germline V gene. The CDR3 covers 15 residues. The DNA of the CDR3 is TGTGCCAGCAGCGTAGAAAGCGGGGGCGACAATGAGCAGTTCTTC. It yields the protein CASSVESGGDNEQFF.

This chain joins TRBV29-1 and TRBJ1-2; 9 bases align to TRBD1. This CDR3 has 16 amino acids. Trimming removed 1 base from V and 4 bases from J; junction bases left unmatched: 10. In germline, CDR1 is SQVTM, CDR2 ANQGSEA. The CDR3 DNA sequence: TGCAGCGTTGAAGGTTTTAGACAGGGGGATAGCTATGGCTACACCTTC. Translating it yields CSVEGFRQGDSYGYTF.

The chain has TRBV7-8 and TRBJ1-1; no clear D gene. Germline V gives CDR1 SGHVS, CDR2 FQNEAQ. The V and J ends lost 1 base and 4 bases respectively, with 7 bases between them. The length of the CDR3 is 13 residues. CDR3 in amino acids: CASSLGGGTEAFF. DNA for the CDR3: TGTGCCAGCAGCTTAGGAGGAGGCACTGAAGCTTTCTTT.

This clone has just a few counts. This rearrangement joins TRBV6-1 to TRBJ2-7; 7 bases fit TRBD1. V lost 4 bases and J lost 3; bases outside the gene matches: 9. The germline V gene encodes CDR1 MNHNS and CDR2 SASEGT. The CDR3 consists of 15 residues. In DNA form, the CDR3 reads TGTGCCAGCAGTGTTCGACAGGGAAGGAACTACGAGCAGTACTTC. Protein sequence: CASSVRQGRNYEQYF.

This clone was seen a handful of times. The V and J genes are TRBV19 and TRBJ1-6, with TRBD1 matching over 9 bases. The germline CDR1 and CDR2 sequences are LNHDA and SQIVND (reference sequence). Trimming took 5 bases from V and 7 from J; bases not matched to a gene: 0. This CDR3 is built from 13 residues. CDR3 nucleotides: TGTGCCAGTAGTGGACAGGGGAATTCACCCCTCCACTTT. Residues: CASSGQGNSPLHF.

The table lists this clone with a few counts. This chain uses TRBV27 with TRBJ1-2; TRBD1 agrees at 7 bases. Germline-derived CDR1 and CDR2 are MNHEY and SMNVEV (reference sequence). The CDR3 is made up of 14 amino acids. With 6 bases clipped from V and 2 bases from J, the junction kept 6 bases outside the gene matches. The DNA of the CDR3 is TGTGCCAGCAGCATCGGACAGGTCAACTATGGCTACACCTTC. Translation gives CASSIGQVNYGYTF.

The chain uses TRBV6-5 and TRBJ2-3; the D gene is possibly TRBD2 (6 bases). Germline V lookup: CDR1 MNHEY, CDR2 SVGAGI. The V end was cut by 7 bases, the J end by 2 bases, with 13 bases between. The CDR3 runs to 14 residues. CDR3 residues: CASTGGAHTDTQYF. The CDR3 nucleotides read TGTGCCAGCACCGGAGGGGCCCACACAGATACGCAGTATTTT.

The chain has TRBV5-1 and TRBJ2-7; D may correspond to TRBD1 or TRBD2 (5 bases each). This CDR3 has 14 residues. Germline assignment: CDR1 SGHRS and CDR2 YFSETQ. V shed 0 bases and J shed 6 bases, with 13 bases lying between them. CDR3: CASSLEGDLSEQYF. The DNA for the CDR3 is TGCGCCAGCAGCTTGGAAGGGGACCTCAGCGAGCAGTACTTC.

The rearrangement links TRBV6-4 to TRBJ2-7; 8 nucleotides agree with TRBD1. The length of the CDR3 is 14 residues. Germline CDR1 MRHNA, CDR2 SNTAGT. V lost 6 bases to trimming and J lost 1 base; unmatched junction nucleotides: 5. The CDR3 DNA is TGTGCCAGCAGCGTAGACAGGGGTTCCTACGAGCAGTACTTC. Translation: CASSVDRGSYEQYF.

The chain joins TRBV6-1 to TRBJ1-2, with 11 nucleotides matching TRBD1. Germline V gene sequence: CDR1 MNHNS, CDR2 SASEGT. The CDR3 has 16 amino acids. V lost 4 bases and J lost 4; bases outside the gene matches: 8. This CDR3 reads CASSAMDRGPIYGYTF. The CDR3 bases are TGTGCCAGCAGTGCGATGGACAGGGGGCCGATCTATGGCTACACCTTC.

This chain links TRBV6-6 with TRBJ1-4; a possible D gene is TRBD1 (6 bases). The CDR3 sequence is 14 residues long. V gave up 5 bases and J gave up 3 bases, with 10 bases separating them. Germline CDR1 and CDR2: MNHNY and SVGAGI (reference sequence). The chain's CDR3 is CASSARGANEKLFF. In nucleotides, the CDR3 is TGTGCCAGCAGTGCCAGGGGCGCTAATGAAAAACTGTTTTTT.

With respect to this clone: Other DNA sequences in this specimen translate into the identical CDR3. The chain couples TRBV7-2 to TRBJ2-5; D could derive from TRBD1 or TRBD2 (5 bases each). This CDR3 has 13 amino acids. Germline loops: CDR1 SGHTA, CDR2 FQGNSA. The V and J ends lost 5 bases and 2 bases respectively, with 9 bases between them. The CDR3 loop is CASSRGEQETQYF. CDR3 DNA: TGTGCCAGCAGCAGGGGAGAACAAGAGACCCAGTACTTC.

The chain uses TRBV6-5 and TRBJ2-1; D is tentatively TRBD1 or TRBD2 (5 bases each). The length of the CDR3 is 15 residues. Germline lookup yields CDR1 MNHEY and CDR2 SVGAGI. Trimming took 6 bases from V and 8 from J, leaving 20 bases between them. The chain's CDR3 is CASSPGTPEVDEQFF. CDR3 DNA: TGTGCCAGCAGCCCCGGGACCCCCGAGGTGGATGAGCAGTTCTTC.

This clone was picked up many times. The V gene is TRBV4-3, the J gene TRBJ1-2; TRBD1 is a possible D gene (6 bases). Germline lookup yields CDR1 LGHNA and CDR2 YSLEER. The V and J ends lost 0 bases and 4 bases respectively, with 15 bases between them. This CDR3 region has 16 residues. CDR3 sequence (DNA): TGCGCCAGCAGCCAAGATGAAAACAGGGAGGGCTATGGCTACACCTTC. Its protein product is CASSQDENREGYGYTF.